This T cell receptor (beta chain) comes out of a study of blood T cell repertoires in COVID-19. Turning to the study itself: Sample material is recorded as cDNA or gDNA derived from T cells, B-cell-depleted T cells, or PBMCs.

Repertoires were generated with immunoSEQ multiplex PCR, while TCRdb's copy carries only in-frame clones and drops some. The repertoire holds a few hundred thousand clones, with about nine tenths as singletons. From germline, CDR1 is GTSNPN and CDR2 SVGIG (reference sequence). The germline V and J ends were trimmed by 3 bases and 2 bases, with 18 bases remaining between them. The CDR3 spans 16 residues. The sample was peripheral blood. This sequence originates from a man aged 55 to 69 who had recovered from COVID-19. The chain has TRBV30 and TRBJ2-3; maybe TRBD2 (6 bases). CDR3 DNA sequence: TGTGCCTGGAGCCCCGGGACTCCAATTAACACAGATACGCAGTATTTT. This codes for CAWSPGTPINTDTQYF.